This T cell receptor beta chain emerged from a study of blood T cells in healthy people across ages. Overall study findings and caveats: Aged donors had fewer naive CD4+ cells and lower diversity than long-lived donors.

Then a second PCR, running roughly 7 to 11 cycles, was carried out with a sample-barcoded 5' primer and a J-beta primer mix. Each CDR3 protein gets one entry after TCRdb re-called the 5' RACE reads with MiXCR. The repertoire holds 780,000 or so distinct CDR3 sequences, with roughly 50% as singletons. The CDR3 has 15 amino acids. V dropped 0 bases and J dropped 9 bases, with 13 bases sitting between them. Germline assignment: CDR1 KGHDR and CDR2 SFDVKD. As concerns this clonotype: Its antigen remains unidentified.

J is TRBJ2-2 and V is TRBV24-1; D perhaps matches TRBD1 (6 bases). This receptor was obtained from a man at least 80 years old in good health. Source material: blood. In DNA, the CDR3 is TGTGCCACCAGTGATTTGGGGACACCTACGAGGGAGCTGTTTTTT. As protein: CATSDLGTPTRELFF.